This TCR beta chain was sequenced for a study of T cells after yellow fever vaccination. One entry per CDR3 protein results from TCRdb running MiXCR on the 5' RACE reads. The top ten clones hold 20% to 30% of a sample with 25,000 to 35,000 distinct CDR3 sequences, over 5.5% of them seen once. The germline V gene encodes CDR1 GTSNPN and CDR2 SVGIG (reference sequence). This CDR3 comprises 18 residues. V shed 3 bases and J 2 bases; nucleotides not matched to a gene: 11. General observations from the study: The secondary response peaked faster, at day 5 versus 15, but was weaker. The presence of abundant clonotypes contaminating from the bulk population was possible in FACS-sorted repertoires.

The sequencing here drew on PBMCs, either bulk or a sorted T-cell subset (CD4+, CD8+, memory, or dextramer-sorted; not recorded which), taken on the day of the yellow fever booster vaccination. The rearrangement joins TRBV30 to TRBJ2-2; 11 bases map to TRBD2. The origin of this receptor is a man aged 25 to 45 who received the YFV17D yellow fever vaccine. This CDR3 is CAWSAWGTSGSNTGELFF. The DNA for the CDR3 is TGTGCCTGGAGCGCCTGGGGAACTAGCGGGAGTAACACCGGGGAGCTGTTTTTT.